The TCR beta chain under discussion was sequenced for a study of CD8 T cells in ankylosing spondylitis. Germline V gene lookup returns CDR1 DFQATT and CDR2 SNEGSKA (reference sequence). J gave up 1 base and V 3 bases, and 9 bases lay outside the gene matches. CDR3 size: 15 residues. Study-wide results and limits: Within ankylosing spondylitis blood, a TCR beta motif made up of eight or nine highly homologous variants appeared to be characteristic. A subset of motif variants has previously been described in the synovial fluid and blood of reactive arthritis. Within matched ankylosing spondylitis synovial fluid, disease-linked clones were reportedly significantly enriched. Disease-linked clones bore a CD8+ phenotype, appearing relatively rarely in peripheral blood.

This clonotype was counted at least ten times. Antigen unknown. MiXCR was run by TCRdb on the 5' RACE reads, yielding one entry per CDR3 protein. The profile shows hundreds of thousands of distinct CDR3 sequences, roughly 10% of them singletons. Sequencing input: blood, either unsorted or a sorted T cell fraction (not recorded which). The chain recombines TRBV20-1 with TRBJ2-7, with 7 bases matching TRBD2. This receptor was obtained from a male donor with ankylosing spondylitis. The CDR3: CSARGGLNPSYEQYF. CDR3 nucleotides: TGCAGTGCTAGGGGGGGACTAAACCCTTCCTACGAGCAGTACTTC.